The 10 T cell receptor beta chains presented below share a single source sample, sequenced in a study of molecular identifiers for immune sequencing clone quantification. TCRdb fed the PCR reads into MiXCR, producing one record per CDR3 protein. The sample has 350,000 or so distinct CDR3 sequences; 20% to 25% are singletons. Source material: naive CD8+ T cells from blood, with Jurkat cell RNA spiked in. Subset in this sample: FACS-sorted CD8+CD4-CCR7+CD45RA+ naive T cells. These receptors all come from a human donor in good health. Some libraries in this study had Jurkat cell RNA spiked in.

In its sample, this clonotype was seen many times. The V call is TRBV2, the J call TRBJ2-2; D may be TRBD2 (5 bases). Germline CDR1 reads SNHLY; CDR2 reads FYNNEI. The CDR3 covers 14 residues. V was trimmed by 3 bases and J by 7 bases, leaving 12 bases between them. This CDR3 is CASSDTLRGGELFF. Here the CDR3 DNA reads TGTGCCAGCAGTGACACACTTCGGGGCGGGGAGCTGTTTTTT.

The J gene is TRBJ2-3, the V gene TRBV10-3; D unclear. Germline loops: CDR1 ENHRY, CDR2 SYGVKD. The CDR3 is 17 residues long. Trimming left V 0 bases short and J 2 bases short, with 15 bases between. CDR3 amino acids: CAISESKETIYTDTQYF. CDR3 DNA: TGTGCCATCAGTGAGTCGAAGGAAACTATATACACAGATACGCAGTATTTT.

This clonotype has at least ten counts. V is TRBV2 and J is TRBJ2-3; D might be TRBD1 (6 bases). This CDR3 spans 18 amino acids. The germline V gene has CDR1 SNHLY and CDR2 FYNNEI. V lost 6 bases to trimming and J lost 0 bases, with 22 bases between them. DNA for the CDR3: TGTGCCAGCAGCGTTTTAGACAGGCCGTCGCCTAGCACAGATACGCAGTATTTT. This translates into CASSVLDRPSPSTDTQYF.

This clonotype has ten or more counts. The rearrangement links TRBV10-2 to TRBJ1-5; 7 bases are shared with TRBD1. After removal of 2 bases from V and 3 bases from J, the junction contained 1 base not matched to a gene. CDR3 length: 14 residues. From germline, CDR1 is WSHSY and CDR2 SAAADI. The DNA of the CDR3 is TGCGCCAGCAGTGAGGACAGGGACAATCAGCCCCAGCATTTT. This translates into CASSEDRDNQPQHF.

This clonotype was seen repeatedly, ten times or more. J is TRBJ1-1 and V is TRBV29-1, with D maybe TRBD1 (5 bases). CDR3 size: 12 residues. Germline CDR1 is SQVTM and CDR2 is ANQGSEA. Deletions cut 1 base from V and 6 bases from J, with 9 bases between. The CDR3 DNA reads as TGCAGCGTTGAAGGGAGGGGCGCTGAAGCTTTCTTT. Translating it yields CSVEGRGAEAFF.

Notes on this clonotype: Since a much larger clone is just one base distant, this may be a read error. This chain joins TRBV7-9 and TRBJ1-4; D is uncertain. The CDR3 is 12 amino acids. The germline V gene encodes CDR1 SEHNR and CDR2 FQNEAQ (reference sequence). Trimming pared 4 bases from V and 7 bases from J, leaving 7 bases between. CDR3 sequence (DNA): TGTGCCAGCAGCTCTCAGCCTGAAAAACTGTTTTTT. Translation gives CASSSQPEKLFF.

This clonotype was seen repeatedly, ten times or more. This chain joins TRBV29-1 and TRBJ2-2; D is possibly TRBD1 (5 bases). CDR3 size: 13 residues. Germline CDR1 is SQVTM and CDR2 is ANQGSEA. V lost 5 bases and J 0 bases, leaving 7 bases between the germline ends. CDR3 in amino acids: CSVRTPNTGELFF. CDR3 sequence (DNA): TGCAGCGTTAGGACACCGAACACCGGGGAGCTGTTTTTT.

This clonotype was seen ten or more times. The J gene is TRBJ2-1, the V gene TRBV3-1; D unresolved. The ends were cut back, 3 bases at V and 3 bases at J, with 12 bases in the middle. The CDR3 runs to 15 residues. Per germline, CDR1 LGHDT and CDR2 YNNKEL (reference sequence). The CDR3 DNA is TGTGCCAGCAGCCAGGATCGCTCCCGCTACAATGAGCAGTTCTTC. Translation: CASSQDRSRYNEQFF.

Notes on this clonotype: Possible read error: a much larger clone is one base away. This CDR3 is CASTSTAKYEQYF. The CDR3 nucleotides read TGTGCCAGCACCAGCACAGCTAAGTACGAGCAGTACTTC. The genes are TRBV28 and TRBJ2-7; no clear D gene. The V gene lost 7 bases and the J gene lost 4 bases, with 14 bases spanning the gap. This CDR3 contains 13 residues. Per the germline V gene, CDR1 is MDHEN and CDR2 is SYDVKM.

This clonotype was observed many times. The rearrangement links TRBV30 to TRBJ2-1; 7 bases fit TRBD1. Looked up from germline, CDR1 is GTSNPN and CDR2 is SVGIG (reference sequence). This CDR3 spans 12 amino acids. The ends lost 5 bases at V and 6 bases at J; junction bases unmatched: 4. The CDR3 sequence: CAWDRAINEQFF. The CDR3 DNA sequence: TGTGCCTGGGACAGGGCGATCAATGAGCAGTTCTTC.